This section outlines one T cell receptor (beta chain) sequence together with its context. Only one count was recorded for this clone. The specificity of this receptor is unknown. Within one base of it there is no much larger clone, and no base qualities were kept. Library generation was performed with the immunoSEQ multiplex PCR assay. The multiplex PCR relied on a mix of 60 forward primers for TCR Vbeta segments and 13 reverse primers for TCR Jbeta segments. A multiplex PCR assay on genomic DNA amplified the CDR3 region of rearranged TCR beta genes. The amplified TCR beta libraries were sequenced on the Illumina HiSeq System as 87-base-pair reads. The study's own analysis went as follows. Across the 500 to 750 repertoires, a later analysis counted tens of millions of unique TCR beta chains, roughly 11 million of which were shared by at least two donors. To remove PCR and sequencing errors, raw reads were error-corrected and collapsed into unique sequences using a nearest-neighbor algorithm that merged closely related sequences. Alignment of CDR3 sequences to IMGT reference sequences was used to assign V, D and J gene segments. For a sequence to be retained, a match of at least six nucleotides was required to both a V gene segment and a J gene segment. A rearrangement counted as productive if the CDR3 had no stop codons and remained in frame with V and J, and every other rearrangement counted as non-productive. Following IMGT convention, CDR3 was defined as the stretch from the second conserved V-encoded cysteine to the conserved J-encoded phenylalanine. In an earlier analysis of around 570 of the donors, sequences lacking an unambiguous match to a single V gene segment were excluded. An earlier analysis of under 750 of the donors called V segments functional above 56.7% productive rearrangements and segregating when the between-donor standard deviation exceeded 5%. To diagnose cytomegalovirus status from the catalog of TCR beta chain sequences, a statistical classification framework was built. In a later analysis, TCR nucleotide sequences were compared against IMGT/GENE-DB human TR gene sequences so that V and J genes could be assigned. In a later analysis, CDR3 sequences and most-parsimonious VDJ recombination scenarios were assigned using the TCRdist pipeline. A later analysis defined each TCR beta chain by its CDR3 amino acid sequence plus V-gene family, and excluded reads lacking a unique V-gene family. To address suspected cross-contamination and a sequencing artifact, a later analysis removed 592 highly shared, low-generation-probability nucleotide sequences. A later analysis calculated a clonal expansion index for each public chain from normalized within-repertoire ranks of inferred template counts. In a later analysis, generation probabilities were computed using a VDJ recombination model fitted to out-of-frame rearrangements, and the results were checked against IGoR. A later analysis scored TCR-TCR, TCR-HLA and TCR-CMV co-occurrence with hypergeometric tests, applying a repertoire-size bias correction to TCR pairs. A later analysis estimated false discovery rates by permuting HLA or CMV assignments 20 times. In a later analysis, co-occurring TCRs were grouped using DBSCAN, and TCRdist sequence similarity was added for clustering within HLA-allele-positive subsets. Repertoires with fewer than 30,000 or more than 120,000 public chains were left out of co-occurrence clustering, as were five repertoires with anomalous nucleotide sharing. TCRdb took over this immuneACCESS table, retaining in-frame rearrangements with V and J assigned. Such tables are incomplete; in checked studies, under half of the missing clones stem from an unresolved V gene, and the remainder is unexplained. The V and J calls and the clone size are those of that table, but D and trimming were determined from the DNA. Across this sample there are some 190,000 clones, with roughly 80% seen only once. The leading ten clones occupy 2.1% of the sample.

This specimen belongs to a study of cytomegalovirus exposure and HLA in healthy donors (dated by TCRdb to 2015 to 2018). With regard to the full study: According to an earlier analysis of 450 to 650 of the donors, about 180 million T cells yielded some 120 million unique TCR beta sequences and 276 Gb of sequence data. Among a few hundred genotyped donors of the cohort, an average of roughly 240,000 unique TCR beta nucleotide sequences were sequenced per donor, around a sixth of them non-productive. The study profiled the T cell repertoires of 500 to 800 subjects by immunosequencing and related them to cytomegalovirus serostatus. High-throughput TCR immunosequencing, statistical association of individual TCRs with disease status, and machine learning were combined to predict cytomegalovirus infection status. Along with the approximately 600-subject first cohort, a separate validation cohort of more than 90 different subjects was used. HLA typing covered class I and class II loci at four-digit resolution. Among the approximately 430 genotyped donors, approximately 76% belonged to the genetic ancestry cluster associated with self-reported Caucasian donors. Roughly five DR-DQ haplotypes were handled as single units for association and clustering because linkage in the cohort was strong. A later genetic analysis used genome-wide SNP genotypes for about 60% of the 666 donors, treating that subset as a discovery cohort. All discovery cohort repertoires had been generated using a single sequencing platform. Rather than using new phenotypic data, the later analysis identified candidate immune exposures from TCR beta sequences and from how often those sequences occurred across donors. In a later analysis, previously published TCR beta repertoires from some 640 donors were re-analyzed and high-resolution HLA genotyping was added so that TCR occurrence patterns could be studied. Donor age, sex, ethnicity and CMV serostatus were compiled together with the repertoire data. An early release that covered 640 HLA-typed donors contained approximately 300 gigabases of sequencing data and 75 million to 100 million unique TCR sequences. To decide whether each TCR beta V gene segment behaved as functional or pseudogenic, an earlier analysis of some 600 of the donors relied on high-throughput TCR beta sequencing. The study aimed to test whether cataloging public T cell receptors could reveal signatures of past pathogen exposure. Typing coverage differed by locus: A, B, C, DRB1 and DQB1 were typed in roughly 629-630 donors, DQA1 in about 500, DPA1 in nearly 610, and DPB1 in just under 490. Overall study outcomes, separate from this receptor: Broadly in line with IMGT annotations, most TCR beta V segments showed up in productive rearrangements about 87% or about 30% of the time in an earlier analysis of 450 to 750 of the donors. Because counts were too low, roughly 16 rarely observed V segments, including chromosome 9 orphons, were excluded from the earlier analysis of some 540 of the donors. The authors suggested that the approach could potentially be extended to other disease states and immunological phenotypes. Strong co-occurrence of HLA alleles, especially DR and DQ, made assigning TCR associations to individual alleles difficult. A later analysis associated about 17,000 TCR beta sequences with specific HLA alleles at a false discovery rate of 0.05. A later analysis found that HLA-associated TCR beta chains were more clonally expanded and had lower generation probabilities than equally common non-associated chains. Most TCR sequences were observed very rarely across donors, whereas some public TCRs were present in many individuals. A later analysis reported that several top co-occurrence clusters appeared linked to parvovirus B19, influenza, CMV and Epstein-Barr virus. The presence/absence analyses assumed that sequencing depth was roughly uniform across donors, and that assumption may not be true. V-gene and J-gene trimming of TCR beta chains was associated with a missense DCLRE1C variant in a later genetic analysis, and the association was replicated in an independent cohort. The study gave a list of under 200 TCR beta chains associated with cytomegalovirus. A further reported finding was that TCR beta sequences accurately predicted the HLA-A and HLA-B alleles for most subjects in the first cohort. According to a later genetic analysis, donors in an Asian-associated ancestry cluster had fewer N-insertions in productive TCRs than the roughly 670-donor mean. According to a later analysis, TCR association rates differed among HLA loci, with DRB1 alleles showing the most associated TCRs and HLA-C alleles showing the fewest. The only immune exposure information available for the cohort was CMV serostatus. A group of highly shared sequence variants was considered likely to be a technical artifact of the sequencing pipeline. Some IMGT-functional V segments, including TRBV6-2 and TRBV6-3, could not be told apart with the 87-base-pair reads, so those segments were excluded. Only TCR beta chains were sequenced in this cohort, and the absence of alpha or paired-chain data limited detectable features. A few of the identified cytomegalovirus-associated TCR beta chains were confirmed in vitro to be specific for cytomegalovirus antigens. A later analysis found that most CMV-associated TCR beta chains appeared HLA-restricted, with HLA associations seemingly driven largely by CMV exposure. The classifier was reported to diagnose cytomegalovirus status with high specificity and sensitivity in both the original cohort and the validation cohort. Correlated functional status among segregating V segments might be attributable to linkage disequilibrium, but an unknown experimental factor could not be ruled out. Because HLA typing was unavailable for some donors at each locus, only the typed subset was used in association tests.

The germline V gene supplies CDR1 ENHRY and CDR2 SYGVKD. The CDR3 sequence holds 15 residues, the cysteine and phenylalanine included. The read is trimmed to its CDR3 DNA, 45 bases read in frame from base 1. The V and J ends are trimmed by 1 base and 4 bases, leaving 10 bases between them. The cohort comprised fewer than 750 healthy bone marrow donors. All cohort members were sampled while nominally healthy, although unrecorded immune exposures were likely present. The donor was CMV seropositive and was included in the group of 289 seropositive cohort members. A peripheral blood sample was collected from each donor, and TCR beta sequencing was performed on peripheral blood mononuclear cells. Genomic DNA was extracted from the blood cell samples with the Qiagen DNeasy Blood Extraction Kit.

This chain is built from TRBV10-3 and TRBJ1-4; TRBD1 is a possible D gene, resting on 6 matching bases. The receptor was derived from a young woman in good health and CMV-seropositive. Sequenced material: PBMCs. Here the CDR3 is given as CAISEFTGLNEKLFF. The nucleotides are TGTGCCATCAGTGAGTTTACAGGGCTTAATGAAAAACTGTTTTTT.